This T cell receptor (beta chain) comes out of a study of T cells in Graves' hyperthyroidism and ophthalmopathy. Regarding the study as a whole: Researchers found most expanded thyroid clonotypes above 0.001 in blood as well.

Criteria for exclusion of patients were uncontrolled infection, other autoimmune disease, pregnancy or lactation. Germline V gene data show CDR1 as WNHNN and CDR2 as SYGVQD (reference sequence). V was cut by 4 bases and J by 3 bases, with 6 bases left in between. The CDR3 runs 13 residues. Notes on this clonotype: No antigen is known for it. A single base separates this from a much larger clone, so it may be a read error. Because it lacks the conserved phenylalanine or tryptophan at the end, this CDR3 is likely a read error.

Regions amplified from RNA transcripts were the TCR beta CDR3 regions. TCR CDR3 underwent first-round RT-PCR with the HTBI primer set. One entry per CDR3 protein, called by TCRdb with MiXCR from the multiplex PCR reads. The sample has under 700,000 distinct CDR3 sequences; around 42% are singletons. Sequenced: peripheral blood or thyroid tissue (not recorded which). The J gene is TRBJ2-2, the V gene TRBV10-1; D is undetermined. The sequence came from a woman aged 18-29 years with Graves' hyperthyroidism. The CDR3: CASSVRDTGELFY. Here the CDR3 DNA reads TGCGCCAGCAGTGTAAGGGACACCGGGGAGCTGTTTTAT.